This T cell receptor (beta chain) emerged from a study of cytomegalovirus exposure and HLA in healthy donors. General study findings and limits: The number of N-insertions in an Asian-associated ancestry cluster was reportedly below the roughly 660-donor mean in a later analysis. There were some public TCRs occurring in many donors, but most TCR sequences were rare.

Concerning this clone itself: Antigen: not known.

The PCR had 60 Vbeta and 13 Jbeta primers. Assay: immunoSEQ multiplex PCR; the TCRdb copy retains only in-frame clones and omits some. The sample holds over 100,000 clones, approximately 81% seen once. V lost 2 bases, J lost 2 bases, and 7 bases lay in between. This CDR3 has 13 amino acids. Germline-derived CDR1 and CDR2 are GTSNPN and SVGIG (reference sequence). The source is a young woman in good health and CMV-seropositive. Sequencing used PBMCs. V gene TRBV30 combines with J gene TRBJ2-1, with a weak D call TRBD1 (5 bases). CDR3 in amino acids: CAWSKTAYNEQFF. The CDR3 DNA follows: TGTGCCTGGAGTAAGACAGCCTACAATGAGCAGTTCTTC. Using reference TRBV30 and TRBJ2-1 for the parts outside the CDR3, the full variable domain is SQTIHQWPATLVQPVGSPLSLECTVEGTSNPNLYWYRQAAGRGLQLLFYSVGIGQISSEVPQNLSASRPQDRQFILSSKKLLLSDSGFYLCAWSKTAYNEQFFGPGTRLTVL.